The rows below give T cell receptor beta chains drawn from one sample of a study of blood T cell repertoires in COVID-19. The repertoire was sequenced with immunoSEQ multiplex PCR; TCRdb's copy has only in-frame clones and lacks some. The sample shows about 250,000 clones, nearly 90% of them seen only once. Sequencing used peripheral blood. Every receptor here comes from a man aged 18 to 30 with active or convalescent COVID-19. Both conserved end residues are part of each CDR3. The D gene is left open where the match is weak. A clone size is listed for some rows: how often the clone was seen (once, few, many), or a class if it is expanded.

>TRBJ2-7|17|TRBD2|TRBV7-8|.
TGTGCCAGCAGCGAGGGACTAGCGGGAGAGCGGGGCTACGAGCAGTACTTC
CASSEGLAGERGYEQYF
>TRBJ2-7|15|TRBD2|TRBV7-2|.
TGTGCCAGCAGCGACAGGACTAGCGGGAGAATGGGGCAGTACTTC
CASSDRTSGRMGQYF
>TRBJ1-5|14|.|TRBV3-1/TRBV3-2|.
TGTGCCAGCAGCCTTCTGACAACTGATCAGCCCCAGCATTTT
CASSLLTTDQPQHF
>TRBJ1-1|18|TRBD1|TRBV6-2/TRBV6-3|.
TGTGCCAGCAGTTATACCGGGACAGGGGGCTCATGGTTCGCTGAAGCTTTCTTT
CASSYTGTGGSWFAEAFF
>TRBJ1-2|14|.|TRBV19|few
TGTGCCAGTAGTCTTAGTTGGGGGGACTATGGCTACACCTTC
CASSLSWGDYGYTF
>TRBJ1-5|14|.|TRBV6-2/TRBV6-3|few
TGTGCCAGCAGTTACCTCAAGGAGGGGGGGAGACAACATTTT
CASSYLKEGGRQHF
>TRBJ1-6|14|.|TRBV5-8|.
TGTGCCAGCAGCTTGGGGCAGGGAGGATCACCCCTCCACTTT
CASSLGQGGSPLHF
>TRBJ2-1|16|.|TRBV4-2|.
TGTGCCAGCAGTGCACGGCCCGAATTAGGTCGGGTTGAGCAGTTCTTC
CASSARPELGRVEQFF
>TRBJ2-1|14|TRBD2|TRBV30|once
TGTGCCTGGGGGCGGGGGACGCCTTACAATGAGCAGTTCTTC
CAWGRGTPYNEQFF
>TRBJ2-3|18|TRBD2|TRBV4-3|.
TGCGCCAGCAGCCAAGCACTTTCTAGCGGGGGCCCCACAGATACGCAGTATTTT
CASSQALSSGGPTDTQYF
>TRBJ2-1|18|TRBD2|TRBV9|.
TGTGCCAGCGGAGGGCCTAGCGGGAGGGCCGGAAAGTACAATGAGCAGTTCTTC
CASGGPSGRAGKYNEQFF
>TRBJ1-2|17|TRBD1|TRBV19|few
TGTGCCAGTAGTATAGATCTATCCGGGACAGGGATCTATGGCTACACCTTC
CASSIDLSGTGIYGYTF
>TRBJ2-5|15|TRBD2|TRBV9|.
TGTGCCAGCAGCCTCTCAAGCGGGGGGCTAGAGACCCAGTACTTC
CASSLSSGGLETQYF
>TRBJ2-2|15|.|TRBV7-8|.
TGTGCCAGCAGCTTTTCAGGGCTATTCACCGGGGAGCTGTTTTTT
CASSFSGLFTGELFF
>TRBJ2-2|15|.|TRBV5-6|once
TGTGCCAGCAGCCCCCAGGGGTTTCGGACCGGGGAGCTGTTTTTT
CASSPQGFRTGELFF
>TRBJ1-2|15|TRBD1|TRBV9|.
TGTGCCAGCAGCGTTGGGGGACAGGGGGCGTTGGGCTACACCTTC
CASSVGGQGALGYTF
>TRBJ1-5|15|TRBD1|TRBV18|.
TGTGCCAGCTCACCAAACAGGGGATCGATCGGGCCCCAGCATTTT
CASSPNRGSIGPQHF
>TRBJ2-7|16|TRBD2|TRBV4-2|.
TGTGCCAGCAGCCAGAGGGGGACTAGCGGGAGTTCCGAGCAGTACTTC
CASSQRGTSGSSEQYF
>TRBJ2-3|16|TRBD1|TRBV11-3|.
TGTGCCAGCAGCTTAGGTCTTGGACAGGGGGCAGATACGCAGTATTTT
CASSLGLGQGADTQYF
>TRBJ2-5|15|TRBD1|TRBV5-5|.
TGTGCCAGCAGCGTGGGACAGGGGGCCCTCGAGACCCAGTACTTC
CASSVGQGALETQYF
>TRBJ1-5|17|TRBD1|TRBV2|.
TGTGCCAGCAGTCGTCGTCCCGGGACAGGGAGGGATCAGCCCCAGCATTTT
CASSRRPGTGRDQPQHF
>TRBJ2-3|15|TRBD1|TRBV5-1|.
TGCGCCAGCAGCTTCGGACAGGGTGGAACAGATACGCAGTATTTT
CASSFGQGGTDTQYF
>TRBJ1-2|21|TRBD1|TRBV4-2|.
TGTGCCAGCAGCCATATACCTCACAGGGGGAAGTCCCGCCTCTCTAACTATGGCTACACCTTC
CASSHIPHRGKSRLSNYGYTF
>TRBJ2-1|17|TRBD2|TRBV19|.
TGTGCCAGTAGTACCTTTTTAAATGTAGCGGGAGACAATGAGCAGTTCTTC
CASSTFLNVAGDNEQFF
>TRBJ2-3|14|.|TRBV11-2|.
TGTGCCAGCAGCCCAAACCCGGTAGCAAATACGCAGTATTTT
CASSPNPVANTQYF
>TRBJ2-1|15|.|TRBV3-1/TRBV3-2|.
TGTGCCAGCAGCCCCCAGGAGGGGATCTACAATGAGCAGTTCTTC
CASSPQEGIYNEQFF
>TRBJ1-3|15|.|TRBV19|.
TGTGCCAGTAGTATTGCCGGGACACGAGGAAACACCATATATTTT
CASSIAGTRGNTIYF
>TRBJ1-6|14|.|TRBV19|.
TGTGCCAGTAGTATACGAGACTCAAATTCACCCCTCCACTTT
CASSIRDSNSPLHF
>TRBJ1-3|18|.|TRBV11-2|.
TGTGCCAGCAGCTTGGTGGGACTGGGAGATCGATACAGAAACACCATATATTTT
CASSLVGLGDRYRNTIYF
>TRBJ2-7|16|TRBD2|TRBV24-1|.
TGTGCCACCAGTGATTTTACTAGCGGGAGGGAAGGGGAGCAGTACTTC
CATSDFTSGREGEQYF
>TRBJ1-1|13|.|TRBV7-2|.
TGTGCCAGCAGCTTGAACACATTCACTGAAGCTTTCTTT
CASSLNTFTEAFF
>TRBJ2-7|14|.|TRBV19|.
TGTGCCAGTAGTATAGGGGACAACTCCTACGAGCAGTACTTC
CASSIGDNSYEQYF
>TRBJ1-1|11|.|TRBV6-5|.
TGTGCCAGCAGCGCAGTCTCTGAAGCTTTCTTT
CASSAVSEAFF
>TRBJ2-1|16|TRBD1|TRBV7-6|.
TGTGCCAGCAGAAGGACAGGGGGTCAAATCTACAATGAGCAGTTCTTC
CASRRTGGQIYNEQFF
>TRBJ1-1|14|.|TRBV4-3|.
TGCGCCAGCAGCCAAGACGCGAGAGTCACTGAAGCTTTCTTT
CASSQDARVTEAFF
>TRBJ1-3|14|.|TRBV10-3|.
TGTGCCATCAGTGAGAGCAGGGCTGGAAACACCATATATTTT
CAISESRAGNTIYF
>TRBJ1-2|12|.|TRBV5-8|.
TGTGCCAGCAGCGCAGACAGTAGGGGCTACACCTTC
CASSADSRGYTF
>TRBJ1-1|12|.|TRBV9|.
TGTGCCAGCGGGTCGGCGGCTTCTGAAGCTTTCTTT
CASGSAASEAFF
>TRBJ2-7|12|TRBD1|TRBV27|.
TGTGCCAGCAGTACACAGGGGAACGAGCAGTACTTC
CASSTQGNEQYF
>TRBJ2-7|13|.|TRBV30|.
TGTGCCTGGAGTGGGGAAGGGAGGAACGAGCAGTACTTC
CAWSGEGRNEQYF
>TRBJ2-1|17|TRBD2|TRBV7-2|.
TGTGCCAGCAGCTCCCACAGACAAGCGGGGGGTGGCAATGAGCAGTTCTTC
CASSSHRQAGGGNEQFF
>TRBJ2-1|15|.|TRBV6-5|.
TGTGCCAGCAGTTACGTGGCGGGGAGAGACAATGAGCAGTTCTTC
CASSYVAGRDNEQFF
>TRBJ2-2|18|TRBD1|TRBV3-1/TRBV3-2|.
TGTGCCAGCAGCCAAGGGGAGGGACAGGGGGCGAACACCGGGGAGCTGTTTTTT
CASSQGEGQGANTGELFF
>TRBJ2-7|13|TRBD1|TRBV15|.
TGTGCCACCGGGTGGGACAGGGGCCACGAGCAGTACTTC
CATGWDRGHEQYF
>TRBJ2-2|12|.|TRBV13|.
TGTGCCAGCAGCAAGGACAGCCGGGAGCTGTTTTTT
CASSKDSRELFF
>TRBJ1-1|15|TRBD1|TRBV19|few
TGTGCCAGTAGTATATCAGGGGGACCAGCTACTGAAGCTTTCTTT
CASSISGGPATEAFF
>TRBJ2-2|16|TRBD2|TRBV13|.
TGTGCCAGCAGCTTAGAAGCGGGGGGCCACACCGGGGAGCTGTTTTTT
CASSLEAGGHTGELFF
>TRBJ2-7|11|TRBD2|TRBV20-1|.
TGCAGTGCTAGGGGGGGGGACGAGCAGTACTTC
CSARGGDEQYF
>TRBJ2-7|14|TRBD2|TRBV28|once
TGTGCCAGCACCCGTGCGGGGGAGGGCCTTTATCGGTACTTC
CASTRAGEGLYRYF
>TRBJ1-2|12|TRBD1|TRBV29-1|.
TGCAGCGTGTTGGGACAGAACTATGGCTACACCTTC
CSVLGQNYGYTF
>TRBJ2-2|17|TRBD1|TRBV5-1|.
TGCGCCAGCAGCTTGGCCCCCGGGACAGGGGTTACCGGGGAGCTGTTTTTT
CASSLAPGTGVTGELFF
>TRBJ2-6|14|.|TRBV3-1/TRBV3-2|.
TGTGCCGCGGGGCAGTCCTCTGGGGCCAACGTCCTGACTTTC
CAAGQSSGANVLTF
>TRBJ1-1|14|TRBD1|TRBV7-6|.
TGTGCCAGCAGCCTGGACAGGGGAAACACTGAAGCTTTCTTT
CASSLDRGNTEAFF
>TRBJ1-2|17|.|TRBV7-9|.
TGTGCCAGCAGCTCTCGGAGAGGGAGGGGCCAGACCTATGGCTACACCTTC
CASSSRRGRGQTYGYTF
>TRBJ1-6|14|.|TRBV7-9|.
TGTGCCAGCACCGATACAGGGTTTGGTTCACCCCTCCACTTT
CASTDTGFGSPLHF
>TRBJ1-6|13|.|TRBV30|.
TGTGCCTGGGAACCAGGGGTGGGTTCACCCCTCCACTTT
CAWEPGVGSPLHF
>TRBJ2-4|15|.|TRBV6-2/TRBV6-3|.
TGTGCCAGCAGCAACATCAGGCTAGCCAAAAACATTCAGTACTTC
CASSNIRLAKNIQYF